This T cell receptor (beta chain) appears in the sequencing data of a study of cytomegalovirus exposure and HLA in healthy donors (dated by TCRdb to about 2017). Some background on the complete study: According to an earlier analysis of a few hundred of the donors, 150 million to 200 million T cells yielded 117 million unique TCR beta sequences and 250 to 350 Gb of sequence data. Roughly 320 gigabases of sequencing data and 91 million or so unique TCR sequences made up an early release that covered approximately 700 HLA-typed donors. Of the roughly 390 genotyped donors, approximately 83% fell in the genetic ancestry cluster associated with self-reported Caucasian donors. The study was designed to test whether signatures of past pathogen exposure could be identified by cataloging public T cell receptors. Using immunosequencing, the study profiled T cell repertoires from around 670 subjects and related those repertoires to cytomegalovirus serostatus. Besides the first cohort of roughly 640 subjects, a separate validation cohort made up of 120 different subjects was used. To predict cytomegalovirus infection status, the study combined high-throughput TCR immunosequencing, statistical association of individual TCRs with disease status, and machine learning. A later analysis re-examined previously published TCR beta repertoires from more than 650 donors and added high-resolution HLA genotyping to investigate patterns of TCR occurrence. Rather than using new phenotypic data, the later analysis identified candidate immune exposures from TCR beta sequences and from how often those sequences occurred across donors. To decide whether each TCR beta V gene segment behaved as functional or pseudogenic, an earlier analysis of over 500 of the donors relied on high-throughput TCR beta sequencing. Alongside the repertoire data, information on donor age, sex, ethnicity and CMV serostatus was compiled. Genome-wide SNP genotypes for about 65% of the 666 donors were used in a later genetic analysis, which treated that subset as a discovery cohort. Every discovery cohort repertoire had been produced on one sequencing platform. Both class I and class II loci were covered by HLA typing, at four-digit resolution. The number of donors typed differed by locus, with roughly 620-640 for A, B, C, DRB1 and DQB1, around 560 for DQA1, 600 to 610 for DPA1, and over 400 for DPB1. About five DR-DQ haplotypes were handled as single units for association and clustering, since linkage in the cohort was strong. Across 300 to 400 genotyped donors of the cohort, an average of about 220,000 unique TCR beta nucleotide sequences per donor were sequenced, and approximately 17% of those sequences were non-productive. General study outcomes and caveats: Because counts were too low, roughly 16 rarely observed V segments, including chromosome 9 orphons, were excluded from the earlier analysis of 587 of the donors. V-gene and J-gene trimming of TCR beta chains was associated with a missense DCLRE1C variant in a later genetic analysis, and the association was replicated in an independent cohort. Across donors, most TCR sequences were observed very rarely, whereas some public TCRs were present in many individuals. In a later analysis, several top co-occurrence clusters were reported to appear linked to parvovirus B19, influenza, CMV and Epstein-Barr virus. At a false discovery rate of 0.05, a later analysis linked 16,951 TCR beta sequences to specific HLA alleles. Most CMV-associated TCR beta chains appeared to be HLA-restricted in a later analysis, and the HLA associations seemed to be driven largely by CMV exposure. This cohort had only TCR beta chains sequenced, and the lack of alpha or paired-chain data limited which features could be detected. The authors suggested that the approach could potentially be extended to other disease states and immunological phenotypes. CMV serostatus was the only immune exposure information available for the cohort. Compared with equally common non-associated chains, HLA-associated TCR beta chains in a later analysis were more clonally expanded and had lower generation probabilities. An earlier analysis of approximately 570 of the donors showed that most TCR beta V segments appeared in productive rearrangements either about 87% or about 30% of the time, which broadly matched IMGT annotations. Because some donors lacked HLA typing at each locus, the association tests relied only on the typed subset. A later genetic analysis reported fewer N-insertions in productive TCRs among donors in an Asian-associated ancestry cluster than the roughly 700-donor mean. Some IMGT-functional V segments, including TRBV6-2 and TRBV6-3, could not be told apart with the 87-base-pair reads, so those segments were excluded. In vitro tests confirmed that a few of the cytomegalovirus-associated TCR beta chains recognize cytomegalovirus antigens. According to a later analysis, TCR association rates differed among HLA loci, with DRB1 alleles showing the most associated TCRs and HLA-C alleles showing the fewest. The sequencing pipeline was judged likely to have produced a cluster of highly shared sequence variants as a technical artifact. Roughly uniform sequencing depth across donors was assumed in presence/absence analyses, although this assumption may not hold. A further reported finding was that TCR beta sequences accurately predicted the HLA-A and HLA-B alleles for most subjects in the first cohort. Correlated functional status among segregating V segments might reflect linkage disequilibrium, but an unknown experimental factor could not be ruled out. In both the original and validation cohorts, the classifier was reported to diagnose cytomegalovirus status with high specificity and sensitivity. A total of about 150 TCR beta chains were listed by the study as associated with cytomegalovirus. Strong co-occurrence of HLA alleles, especially DR and DQ, made assigning TCR associations to individual alleles difficult.

Points on this clone: What this receptor recognizes is not known. Per-base qualities were not stored, and no clone one base away is much larger.

Library preparation used the immunoSEQ multiplex PCR assay. For the multiplex PCR, a mixture combining 60 forward primers for TCR Vbeta segments and 13 reverse primers for TCR Jbeta segments was used. Amplification of the CDR3 region of rearranged TCR beta genes was performed with a multiplex PCR assay on genomic DNA. The amplified TCR beta libraries were sequenced on the Illumina HiSeq System as 87-base-pair reads. The source study handled its data this way. Across the 670 or so repertoires, a later analysis counted some 80 million unique TCR beta chains, some 11 million of which were shared by at least two donors. Raw reads were error-corrected and collapsed into unique sequences with a nearest-neighbor algorithm that merged closely related sequences to remove PCR and sequencing errors. CDR3 sequences were aligned to IMGT reference sequences to assign V, D and J gene segments. For a sequence to be retained, a match of at least six nucleotides to both a V gene segment and a J gene segment was required. A rearrangement counted as productive if the CDR3 had no stop codons and remained in frame with V and J, and every other rearrangement counted as non-productive. Following IMGT convention, CDR3 was defined as the stretch from the second conserved V-encoded cysteine to the conserved J-encoded phenylalanine. The earlier analysis of about 640 of the donors excluded any sequence lacking an unambiguous match to a single V gene segment. An earlier analysis of a few hundred of the donors classified V segments as functional when productive rearrangements were above 56.7% and as segregating when the standard deviation between donors was above 5%. A statistical classification framework was developed to diagnose cytomegalovirus status using the catalog of TCR beta chain sequences. A later analysis assigned V and J genes by comparing TCR nucleotide sequences with IMGT/GENE-DB human TR gene sequences. The TCRdist pipeline was used in a later analysis to assign CDR3 sequences and most-parsimonious VDJ recombination scenarios. In a later analysis, each TCR beta chain was defined by its CDR3 amino acid sequence together with its V-gene family, and reads without a unique V-gene family were excluded. In a later analysis, fewer than 600 highly shared, low-generation-probability nucleotide sequences were removed to address suspected cross-contamination and a sequencing artifact. In a later analysis, a clonal expansion index was calculated for each public chain from normalized within-repertoire ranks of inferred template counts. In a later analysis, generation probabilities were computed using a VDJ recombination model fitted to out-of-frame rearrangements, and the results were checked against IGoR. Hypergeometric tests were used in a later analysis to score TCR-TCR, TCR-HLA and TCR-CMV co-occurrence, with a repertoire-size bias correction applied to the TCR pairs. In a later analysis, false discovery rates were estimated by permuting HLA or CMV assignments 20 times. In a later analysis, co-occurring TCRs were grouped using DBSCAN, and TCRdist sequence similarity was added for clustering within HLA-allele-positive subsets. Co-occurrence clustering excluded repertoires with fewer than 30,000 or more than 120,000 public chains, plus five with anomalous nucleotide sharing. This is the immuneACCESS table as TCRdb keeps it, with only in-frame sequences that have V and J called. A part of the clones is gone; compared with another copy, unresolved V genes explain less than half, and the rest is unexplained. For V, J and clone size, that table is used; D and trimming come from the DNA. This sample gives 100,000 to 140,000 clones in total; around 77% of them show up just once. The ten biggest clones cover approximately 4.5% of the sample.

Based on the germline V gene (reference sequence), the CDR1 and CDR2 sequences are SEHNR and FQNEAQ. Trimming costs V 4 bases and J 1 base, and their ends lie 17 bases apart. Counted from cysteine to phenylalanine, this CDR3 has 17 amino acids. Only the CDR3 portion is preserved as DNA: 51 bases, with reading frame beginning at the first base. The cohort comprised 666 healthy bone marrow donors. At the time of sampling, all cohort members were nominally healthy, though unrecorded immune exposures were likely present. The donor was CMV seronegative and was included in the group of several hundred seronegative cohort members. Every donor gave a peripheral blood sample, and the peripheral blood mononuclear cells from that sample were used for TCR beta sequencing. The Qiagen DNeasy Blood Extraction Kit was used to extract genomic DNA from the blood cell samples.

The chain is assembled from TRBV7-9 and TRBJ2-4, and the D gene may be TRBD1, 6 bases matching. Specimen: PBMCs. This TCR was recovered from a male donor in good health and CMV-seronegative. The DNA is as follows: TGTGCCAGCAGCTACGGGACACTGGTGGTTGCCAAAAACATTCAGTACTTC. It codes for CASSYGTLVVAKNIQYF.